These 30 T cell receptor beta chains were sequenced from one sample in a study of T cell responses to AZD1222 COVID-19 vaccine. The assay was immunoSEQ multiplex PCR, and TCRdb's table has in-frame clones only and misses some. The data contain under 170,000 clones, approximately 92% of them singletons. Source: peripheral blood, taken 28 days after the second AZD1222 dose. The receptors derive from an adult who received the AZD1222 COVID-19 vaccine.

The chain couples TRBV19 to TRBJ1-6; possible D gene TRBD1, 5 bases. The CDR3 contains 16 residues. Germline loops: CDR1 LNHDA, CDR2 SQIVND (reference sequence). The V and J ends lost 5 bases and 10 bases respectively, with 21 bases between them. This CDR3 is CASSPRTTVAPSPLHF. Here the CDR3 DNA reads TGTGCCAGTAGTCCCCGGACGACAGTTGCGCCCTCACCCCTCCACTTT.

The rearrangement uses TRBV5-4 and TRBJ2-1, with 14 bases matching TRBD2. This CDR3 region has 20 residues. V was pared by 1 base and J by 0 bases, with 9 bases of the junction left unmatched. Germline lookup yields CDR1 SGHNT and CDR2 YYREEE (reference sequence). The DNA for the CDR3 is TGTGCCAGCAGCTTGAGGGGGACTAGCGGGAGTCCGAGCTCCTACAATGAGCAGTTCTTC. Encoded protein: CASSLRGTSGSPSSYNEQFF.

The gene calls are TRBV9 and TRBJ2-7; possible D gene TRBD2, 6 bases. The CDR3 spans 14 residues. Trimming left V 7 bases short and J 2 bases short, with 16 bases between. Germline assignment: CDR1 SGDLS and CDR2 YYNGEE. This CDR3 reads CASAGQNTPYEQYF. CDR3 nucleotide sequence: TGTGCCAGCGCGGGGCAGAACACCCCCTACGAGCAGTACTTC.

The chain carries TRBV6-6 and TRBJ1-2, with D tentatively TRBD1 (6 bases). V dropped 3 bases and J dropped 2 bases, with 10 bases sitting between them. This CDR3 is 14 amino acids long. Per germline, CDR1 MNHNY and CDR2 SVGAGI (reference sequence). Here the CDR3 reads CASSYPGENYGYTF. The CDR3 DNA reads TGTGCCAGCAGTTATCCAGGGGAGAACTATGGCTACACCTTC.

This sequence joins TRBV30 and TRBJ1-5; no definite D call. CDR3 size: 13 residues. The ends were cut back, 2 bases at V and 1 base at J, with 6 bases in the middle. Germline lookup yields CDR1 GTSNPN and CDR2 SVGIG (reference sequence). This chain's CDR3 is CAWSFGSNQPQHF. DNA of the CDR3: TGTGCCTGGAGTTTTGGGAGCAATCAGCCCCAGCATTTT.

The chain combines TRBV19 with TRBJ1-5; TRBD1 matches 9 bases. V trimming: 6 bases; J trimming: 0 bases; junction bases outside the gene matches: 6. Per the germline V gene, CDR1 is LNHDA and CDR2 is SQIVND (reference sequence). CDR3 length equals 16 residues. For the CDR3, the DNA is TGTGCCAGTAGCGACAGGGGGTCCTATAGCAATCAGCCCCAGCATTTT. Translated, it gives CASSDRGSYSNQPQHF.

The V and J genes are TRBV28 and TRBJ1-6; possible D gene TRBD1, 6 bases. Trimming stripped 10 bases from V and 6 bases from J, with 13 bases between. The CDR3 length is 13 residues. Germline loops: CDR1 MDHEN, CDR2 SYDVKM. CDR3 nucleotides: TGTGCCACTAACGGGGGGCCTAATTCACCCCTCCACTTT. This sequence encodes CATNGGPNSPLHF.

The chain carries TRBV30 and TRBJ2-7; D possibly matches TRBD1 or TRBD2 (5 bases each). V shed 4 bases and J shed 3 bases, with 13 bases lying between them. The germline V gene has CDR1 GTSNPN and CDR2 SVGIG (reference sequence). This CDR3 is built from 13 residues. CDR3 amino acids: CAWTTGTDYEQYF. CDR3 in DNA: TGTGCCTGGACCACCGGGACGGACTACGAGCAGTACTTC. The full variable domain, completed using reference TRBV30 and TRBJ2-7, is SQTIHQWPATLVQPVGSPLSLECTVEGTSNPNLYWYRQAAGRGLQLLFYSVGIGQISSEVPQNLSASRPQDRQFILSSKKLLLSDSGFYLCAWTTGTDYEQYFGPGTRLTVT.

The chain uses TRBV7-2 and TRBJ1-2; unclear D gene. Per the germline V gene, CDR1 is SGHTA and CDR2 is FQGNSA. The CDR3 is made up of 16 amino acids. Deletions cut 1 base from V and 5 bases from J, with 17 bases between. Here the CDR3 DNA reads TGTGCCAGCAGCTTAGACATCCTCCAAACGGATTATGGCTACACCTTC. This translates into CASSLDILQTDYGYTF.

There are a few counts of this clone. V is TRBV13 and J is TRBJ2-7; D unresolved. Between the trimmed V and J ends, which lost 8 bases and 7 bases, there was a span of 15 bases. Per the germline V gene, CDR1 is PRHDT and CDR2 is FYEKMQ (reference sequence). The CDR3 loop spans 12 amino acids. For the CDR3, the DNA is TGTGCCAGCGCGGACGGCAGTGATGAGCAGTACTTC. Translated: CASADGSDEQYF.

This clone was recorded a few times. V gene TRBV15 combines with J gene TRBJ1-5; D is uncertain. The CDR3 consists of 12 residues. CDR1 is LNHNV and CDR2 is YYDKDF in the germline V gene (reference sequence). Trimming removed 8 bases at V and 1 base at J, with 6 bases between. The CDR3 loop reads CATSQSNQPQHF. The CDR3 coding sequence is TGTGCCACCTCCCAAAGCAATCAGCCCCAGCATTTT.

This chain connects TRBV10-3 to TRBJ1-3, with TRBD1 as a possible D gene (5 bases). Trimming removed 4 bases from V and 0 bases from J, with 13 bases in between. The CDR3 totals 16 residues. Germline assignment: CDR1 ENHRY and CDR2 SYGVKD. CDR3 in DNA: TGTGCCATCAGTGTTACAGGCTCGGACTCTGGAAACACCATATATTTT. Translating gives CAISVTGSDSGNTIYF.

This clone is a singleton in its sample. V usage is TRBV29-1 and J usage is TRBJ2-3, with 7 bases aligning to TRBD2. This CDR3 has 14 residues. Germline trimming cut 4 bases from V and 0 bases from J; bases unmatched to any gene: 4. Germline loops: CDR1 SQVTM, CDR2 ANQGSEA. The CDR3 bases are TGCAGCGTTGTGAGCGGGAAAAGCACAGATACGCAGTATTTT. Protein: CSVVSGKSTDTQYF.

The rearrangement links TRBV7-2 to TRBJ2-5; D gene ambiguous. The CDR3 contains 14 residues. Looked up from germline, CDR1 is SGHTA and CDR2 is FQGNSA. Between the trimmed V and J ends, which lost 2 bases and 3 bases, there was a span of 10 bases. The CDR3 protein is CASSLMLSEETQYF. The CDR3 coding sequence is TGTGCCAGCAGCTTAATGCTATCGGAAGAGACCCAGTACTTC. The full variable domain, rest sourced from reference TRBV7-2 and TRBJ2-5, is GAGVSQSPSNKVTEKGKDVELRCDPISGHTALYWYRQSLGQGLEFLIYFQGNSAPDKSGLPSDRFSAERTGGSVSTLTIQRTQQEDSAVYLCASSLMLSEETQYFGPGTRLLVL.

The chain couples TRBV19 to TRBJ2-3, with TRBD2 matching over 13 bases. The junction had 7 bases not matched to a gene; V was cut back by 5 bases and J by 2 bases. Germline V lookup: CDR1 LNHDA, CDR2 SQIVND (reference sequence). The CDR3 sequence is 17 residues long. CDR3 bases: TGTGCCAGTAGTCTTTACGGGACTAGCGGGATCACAGATACGCAGTATTTT. As protein: CASSLYGTSGITDTQYF.

The genes are TRBV6-5 and TRBJ2-5; TRBD1 agrees at 8 bases. The germline gives CDR1 MNHEY, CDR2 SVGAGI. The junction had 4 bases not matched to a gene; V was cut back by 6 bases and J by 4 bases. The CDR3 is 13 residues long. The DNA of the CDR3 is TGTGCCAGCAGAATACAGGGGGGAGAGACCCAGTACTTC. It specifies CASRIQGGETQYF.

The rearrangement uses TRBV25-1 and TRBJ1-5; D might be TRBD1 (5 bases). Germline V gene data show CDR1 as MGHDK and CDR2 as SYGVNS. The ends were cut back, 3 bases at V and 6 bases at J, with 15 bases in the middle. The CDR3 has 15 amino acids. The CDR3 DNA reads TGTGCCAGCAGTGATTCCTCAGGGACGCGTCAGCCCCAGCATTTT. This translates into CASSDSSGTRQPQHF.

V gene TRBV5-1 combines with J gene TRBJ1-1, with D hard to call. Trimming stripped 9 bases from V and 3 bases from J, with 18 bases between. CDR1 and CDR2 from the germline V gene are SGHRS and YFSETQ. The CDR3 contains 14 residues. The CDR3 reads CATSSGDYDTEAFF. The DNA of the CDR3 is TGCGCCACCTCGTCTGGGGATTACGACACTGAAGCTTTCTTT.

The V and J genes are TRBV5-4 and TRBJ1-1, with 10 positions matching TRBD1. The CDR3 covers 16 residues. In germline, CDR1 is SGHNT, CDR2 YYREEE (reference sequence). Trimming removed 4 bases from V and 4 bases from J; junction bases left unmatched: 10. The CDR3 DNA follows: TGTGCCAGCAGCCCCCGGACAGGGGGAGCGGGCACTGAAGCTTTCTTT. It encodes CASSPRTGGAGTEAFF. Filled out from reference TRBV5-4 and TRBJ1-1, the complete variable domain reads ETGVTQSPTHLIKTRGQQVTLRCSSQSGHNTVSWYQQALGQGPQFIFQYYREEENGRGNFPPRFSGLQFPNYSSELNVNALELDDSALYLCASSPRTGGAGTEAFFGQGTRLTVV.

DNA of the CDR3: TGTGCCAGCAGTCCCCCGGGGCTCCCTGAAGCTTTCTTT. Protein product: CASSPPGLPEAFF. V and J are TRBV6-5 and TRBJ1-1, with a tentative D call TRBD1 (5 bases). V was cut by 5 bases and J by 6 bases, with 13 bases left in between. CDR1 and CDR2 from the germline V gene are MNHEY and SVGAGI. The CDR3 spans 13 residues.

V and J are TRBV6-5 and TRBJ1-1; 8 bases map to TRBD1. Germline V gives CDR1 MNHEY, CDR2 SVGAGI. The CDR3 loop spans 15 amino acids. V was clipped by 5 bases and J by 1 base; unmatched bases: 6. Written as DNA, the CDR3 is TGTGCCAGCAGTAAGAGGACAGGGAAGAACACTGAAGCTTTCTTT. It specifies CASSKRTGKNTEAFF.

The chain links TRBV6-2 or TRBV6-3 to TRBJ2-7, with TRBD2 matching 14 bases. From germline, CDR1 is MNHEY and CDR2 SVGEGT. V was clipped by 6 bases and J by 0 bases; unmatched bases: 7. CDR3 length: 17 amino acids. The CDR3 DNA reads as TGTGCCAGCAGCTCCGGGACTAGCGGGAGATCCTCCTACGAGCAGTACTTC. This encodes CASSSGTSGRSSYEQYF.

The chain couples TRBV7-2 to TRBJ2-1, with D perhaps matching TRBD2 (6 bases). Germline V gives CDR1 SGHTA, CDR2 FQGNSA. The CDR3 has 16 amino acids. The V gene lost 5 bases and the J gene lost 5 bases, with 19 bases spanning the gap. CDR3 loop: CASSQGRGINNNEQFF. In DNA form, the CDR3 reads TGTGCCAGCAGCCAAGGCCGGGGGATAAATAACAATGAGCAGTTCTTC.

This rearrangement joins TRBV19 to TRBJ1-1; D gene unclear. Trimming pared 5 bases from V and 0 bases from J, leaving 13 bases between. CDR3 length equals 15 residues. CDR1 and CDR2 from the germline V gene are LNHDA and SQIVND (reference sequence). The CDR3 bases are TGTGCCAGTAGTTCCGATACAGCGGTGAACACTGAAGCTTTCTTT. This codes for CASSSDTAVNTEAFF.

The chain recombines TRBV5-4 with TRBJ2-2, with D maybe TRBD2 (6 bases). Germline loops: CDR1 SGHNT, CDR2 YYREEE (reference sequence). The CDR3 runs 14 residues. V was cut by 4 bases and J by 3 bases, with 10 bases left in between. Written as DNA, the CDR3 is TGTGCCAGCAGCCCCGGGAGATACACCGGGGAGCTGTTTTTT. Its translation: CASSPGRYTGELFF.

The V and J genes are TRBV6-5 and TRBJ2-7; D assignment may be TRBD1 or TRBD2 (5 bases each). V was trimmed by 6 bases and J by 2 bases, leaving 11 bases between them. The CDR3 covers 13 residues. The germline V gene has CDR1 MNHEY and CDR2 SVGAGI. CDR3 sequence: CASSGAGTYEQYF. In DNA, the CDR3 is TGTGCCAGCAGCGGGGCGGGCACCTACGAGCAGTACTTC.

Of note for this clone: The same CDR3 can be traced to other DNA sequences in this sample. The chain couples TRBV7-9 to TRBJ2-7, with D maybe TRBD2 (5 bases). Germline V gives CDR1 SEHNR, CDR2 FQNEAQ (reference sequence). Trimming removed 8 bases at V and 4 bases at J, with 9 bases between. The CDR3 is 11 amino acids. CDR3 sequence reads: CASSPGYEQYF. Written as DNA, the CDR3 is TGTGCCAGCTCCCCGGGATACGAGCAGTACTTC.

The chain uses TRBV5-1 and TRBJ2-2, with 9 bases that match TRBD1. The CDR3 is made up of 17 amino acids. V lost 3 bases, J lost 4 bases, and 10 bases stayed unmatched. Germline V gene sequence: CDR1 SGHRS, CDR2 YFSETQ. CDR3 DNA sequence: TGCGCCAGCAGCTACGGGACAGGGCCGGTGGGCACCGGGGAGCTGTTTTTT. It is translated as CASSYGTGPVGTGELFF.

V is TRBV9 and J is TRBJ1-1; maybe TRBD1 (5 bases). The CDR3 consists of 14 residues. Germline V CDR1 and CDR2: SGDLS, YYNGEE. V was shortened by 0 bases and J by 2 bases, with 8 bases between the two germline ends. CDR3 coding DNA: TGTGCCAGCAGCGTAGACGGGACCAACACTGAAGCTTTCTTT. Translation: CASSVDGTNTEAFF.

The chain recombines TRBV19 with TRBJ1-2, with D hard to call. The CDR3 contains 14 residues. The germline CDR1 and CDR2 sequences are LNHDA and SQIVND (reference sequence). Trimming removed 0 bases from V and 0 bases from J, with 5 bases in between. The CDR3 DNA sequence: TGTGCCAGTAGTATAGATGGACCTAACTATGGCTACACCTTC. Translation: CASSIDGPNYGYTF. The full variable domain, with the rest looked up from reference TRBV19 and TRBJ1-2, is DGGITQSPKYLFRKEGQNVTLSCEQNLNHDAMYWYRQDPGQGLRLIYYSQIVNDFQKGDIAEGYSVSREKKESFPLTVTSAQKNPTAFYLCASSIDGPNYGYTFGSGTRLTVV.